The 28 T cell receptor beta chains in this list originate from one sample, sequenced in a study of cytomegalovirus exposure and HLA in healthy donors. Primers for the PCR totalled 60 Vbeta and 13 Jbeta. TCRdb keeps only in-frame clones here, not all; method: immunoSEQ multiplex PCR. The sample includes about 210,000 clones, about 85% of them seen just once. Material for sequencing was PBMCs. The receptors come from a woman in her forties or fifties in good health and CMV-seropositive.

The rearrangement joins TRBV5-4 to TRBJ1-2; the D gene is possibly TRBD1 (5 bases). Germline CDR1 SGHNT, CDR2 YYREEE (reference sequence). Trimming cost V 4 bases and J 14 bases, with 24 bases left between them. CDR3 length: 14 amino acids. CDR3 in amino acids: CASSRDRTDTTSTF. For the CDR3, the DNA is TGTGCCAGCAGCCGCGACCGAACGGACACTACGAGTACCTTC.

This sequence joins TRBV9 and TRBJ2-2; no definite D call. Looked up from germline, CDR1 is SGDLS and CDR2 is YYNGEE. The CDR3 has 15 amino acids. Trimming shortened V by 0 bases and J by 4 bases, and 10 bases separated the two germline ends. The CDR3 nucleotides are TGTGCCAGCAGCGTAGGACCCACGGGCACCGGGGAGCTGTTTTTT. Protein: CASSVGPTGTGELFF.

The V call is TRBV6-1, the J call TRBJ1-2, with D possibly matching TRBD1 (5 bases). Germline CDR1 reads MNHNS; CDR2 reads SASEGT. The CDR3 extends over 14 amino acids. Trimming cost V 7 bases and J 3 bases, with 15 bases left between them. CDR3 sequence (DNA): TGTGCCAGCAAGAGGATGGGGGAGGACTATGGCTACACCTTC. This gives the protein CASKRMGEDYGYTF.

The V and J genes are TRBV19 and TRBJ1-1, with a possible D match to TRBD1 (6 bases). Trimming shortened V by 8 bases and J by 6 bases, and 19 bases separated the two germline ends. The CDR3 totals 14 residues. CDR1 and CDR2 from the germline V gene are LNHDA and SQIVND (reference sequence). The CDR3 nucleotides read TGTGCCAGTCGCGGGGGGCAGGGTCACGCTGAAGCTTTCTTT. Amino acid sequence: CASRGGQGHAEAFF.

V is TRBV7-9 and J is TRBJ1-5; D uncertain. This CDR3 is 12 amino acids long. V lost 1 base, J lost 7 bases, and 5 bases lay in between. The germline gives CDR1 SEHNR, CDR2 FQNEAQ (reference sequence). CDR3 protein: CASSLDEQPQHF. The CDR3 DNA follows: TGTGCCAGCAGCTTAGACGAGCAGCCCCAGCATTTT.

The rearrangement joins TRBV27 to TRBJ1-2; D gene uncertain. The CDR3 is 15 amino acids. V lost 4 bases to trimming and J lost 2 bases, with 14 bases between them. The germline V gene has CDR1 MNHEY and CDR2 SMNVEV (reference sequence). DNA for the CDR3: TGTGCCAGCAGTTCTTGGGGAGAACCCAACTATGGCTACACCTTC. This encodes CASSSWGEPNYGYTF.

The table lists this clone with a count of one. V and J are TRBV27 and TRBJ2-3, with 8 positions matching TRBD2. V lost 5 bases to trimming and J lost 0 bases; unmatched junction nucleotides: 4. Germline CDR1 MNHEY, CDR2 SMNVEV (reference sequence). The CDR3 consists of 15 residues. CDR3 nucleotide sequence: TGTGCCAGCAGTGGGGGGACTAGTAGCACAGATACGCAGTATTTT. Translation: CASSGGTSSTDTQYF.

This chain joins TRBV7-3 and TRBJ1-6; TRBD1 matches 9 bases. Unmatched junction bases numbered 3, after V lost 6 bases and J lost 9 bases. This CDR3 is 13 amino acids long. CDR1 is SGHTA and CDR2 is FQGTGA in the germline V gene. The CDR3 spells CASSWTGVSPLHF. The CDR3 DNA sequence: TGTGCCAGCAGTTGGACAGGGGTTTCACCCCTCCACTTT.

This CDR3 reads CSVEDLQGGGYTF. Written as DNA, the CDR3 is TGCAGCGTTGAAGATCTTCAGGGGGGCGGCTACACCTTC. The chain joins TRBV29-1 to TRBJ1-2; 7 bases are a match to TRBD1. The germline V gene encodes CDR1 SQVTM and CDR2 ANQGSEA. The CDR3 length is 13 residues. Germline trimming cut 0 bases from V and 8 bases from J; bases unmatched to any gene: 6.

DNA for the CDR3: TGTGCCAGCAGTTTAAGACAGCTCACCGGGGAGCTGTTTTTT. Its protein is CASSLRQLTGELFF. The chain combines TRBV27 with TRBJ2-2, with D perhaps matching TRBD1 (5 bases). V was pared by 2 bases and J by 4 bases, with 8 bases between. The CDR3 has 14 residues. Germline CDR1 reads MNHEY; CDR2 reads SMNVEV (reference sequence).

CDR3 sequence (DNA): TGCGCCAGCAGCCCCAAACCGGGACTGGCCTACGAGCAGTACTTC. Amino acid sequence: CASSPKPGLAYEQYF. This rearrangement joins TRBV5-1 to TRBJ2-7; weak D call: TRBD2 (6 bases). CDR1 is SGHRS, CDR2 YFSETQ, per germline. Trimming took 4 bases from V and 2 from J, leaving 16 bases between them. This CDR3 region has 15 residues.

This chain links TRBV27 with TRBJ2-3; 9 bases match TRBD1. Per the germline V gene, CDR1 is MNHEY and CDR2 is SMNVEV (reference sequence). The CDR3 has 14 amino acids. The ends lost 6 bases at V and 7 bases at J; junction bases unmatched: 8. The DNA of the CDR3 is TGTGCCAGCAGGCTGACAGGGGGGGTATATACGCAGTATTTT. Translated: CASRLTGGVYTQYF.

In DNA form, the CDR3 reads TGTGCCAGCAGTTTAATGGGGGCAATCAGCAATCAGCCCCAGCATTTT. Its translation is CASSLMGAISNQPQHF. The chain carries TRBV27 and TRBJ1-5, with D perhaps TRBD1 (6 bases). This CDR3 comprises 16 residues. V was cut by 2 bases and J by 1 base, with 12 bases left in between. Germline values: CDR1 MNHEY, CDR2 SMNVEV (reference sequence).

The V and J genes are TRBV28 and TRBJ1-1; 9 positions agree with TRBD1. The J segment lost 4 bases and the V segment lost 6 bases, leaving 3 bases of the junction unmatched. From germline, CDR1 is MDHEN and CDR2 SYDVKM. The CDR3 is 13 residues long. The CDR3 region is CASRRDRVTEAFF. CDR3 nucleotide sequence: TGTGCCAGCAGGCGGGACAGGGTCACTGAAGCTTTCTTT.

This clone was seen only a few times. This chain links TRBV6-1 with TRBJ1-5; 8 bases are shared with TRBD1. Germline lookup yields CDR1 MNHNS and CDR2 SASEGT. The CDR3 runs to 14 residues. V was clipped by 8 bases and J by 5 bases; unmatched bases: 8. CDR3 DNA sequence: TGTGCCAGCCGACAGGACAGGGACGATCAGCCCCAGCATTTT. The encoded protein is CASRQDRDDQPQHF.

The V call is TRBV4-1, the J call TRBJ1-4, with D possibly matching TRBD1 (5 bases). The CDR3 runs 16 residues. CDR1 is MGHRA, CDR2 YSYEKL, per germline. V gave up 0 bases and J gave up 6 bases, with 14 bases separating them. CDR3 bases: TGCGCCAGCAGCCAAGACAATGCGGGGGAGGATGAAAAACTGTTTTTT. Encoded protein: CASSQDNAGEDEKLFF.

The rearrangement links TRBV5-1 to TRBJ1-5; D gene unclear. Per germline, CDR1 SGHRS and CDR2 YFSETQ. V was clipped by 7 bases and J by 6 bases, with 14 bases between them. The CDR3 extends over 13 amino acids. CDR3 coding DNA: TGCGCCAGCGTGCAGGCGCAAAGTCAGCCCCAGCATTTT. As protein: CASVQAQSQPQHF.

This rearrangement joins TRBV29-1 to TRBJ1-1; no reliable D call. V was clipped by 8 bases and J by 1 base, with 8 bases between them. This CDR3 has 11 amino acids. The germline gives CDR1 SQVTM, CDR2 ANQGSEA. Written as DNA, the CDR3 is TGCAGCATAAAAGCGAACACTGAAGCTTTCTTT. Its translation is CSIKANTEAFF. The full variable domain, with the rest looked up from reference TRBV29-1 and TRBJ1-1, is SAVISQKPSRDICQRGTSLTIQCQVDSQVTMMFWYRQQPGQSLTLIATANQGSEATYESGFVIDKFPISRPNLTFSTLTVSNMSPEDSSIYLCSIKANTEAFFGQGTRLTVV.

This chain joins TRBV28 and TRBJ1-1; 9 positions match TRBD1. Germline CDR1 reads MDHEN; CDR2 reads SYDVKM. The CDR3 extends over 17 amino acids. V lost 2 bases and J lost 1; bases outside the gene matches: 8. The CDR3 region is CASSLHIEQGANTEAFF. CDR3 in DNA: TGTGCCAGCAGTTTACACATTGAACAGGGGGCGAACACTGAAGCTTTCTTT.

This clone was counted between two and nine times. The chain couples TRBV19 to TRBJ1-5; D is unresolved. This CDR3 comprises 14 residues. V gave up 9 bases and J gave up 0 bases, with 12 bases separating them. The germline V gene encodes CDR1 LNHDA and CDR2 SQIVND (reference sequence). CDR3 in DNA: TGTGCCAGCAATGACGGGTATAGCAATCAGCCCCAGCATTTT. Translating gives CASNDGYSNQPQHF.

The rearrangement joins TRBV6-1 to TRBJ2-5, with a weak D call TRBD1 (6 bases). Germline assignment: CDR1 MNHNS and CDR2 SASEGT. CDR3 length: 13 residues. V lost 4 bases and J lost 3, with 9 bases in between. The CDR3 spells CASSARTEETQYF. The CDR3 nucleotides are TGTGCCAGCAGTGCCCGGACAGAAGAGACCCAGTACTTC.

V is TRBV5-1 and J is TRBJ2-1, with D possibly matching TRBD2 (6 bases). V lost 4 bases, J lost 5 bases, and 10 bases lay in between. CDR3 length: 13 residues. CDR1 is SGHRS, CDR2 YFSETQ, per germline. CDR3 sequence reads: CASSPGVNNEQFF. The CDR3 DNA follows: TGCGCCAGCAGCCCGGGAGTTAACAATGAGCAGTTCTTC.

The chain joins TRBV9 to TRBJ1-3, with TRBD1 matching 10 bases. This CDR3 has 16 amino acids. CDR1 is SGDLS, CDR2 YYNGEE, per germline. J was trimmed by 1 base and V by 0 bases; bases with no gene match: 1. The CDR3 coding sequence is TGTGCCAGCAGCGTAGTGGGACAGGGGTCTGGAAACACCATATATTTT. Its protein product is CASSVVGQGSGNTIYF.

The rearrangement uses TRBV29-1 and TRBJ2-1, with D unclear. This CDR3 is 14 amino acids long. Trimming stripped 5 bases from V and 3 bases from J, with 14 bases between. Germline V lookup: CDR1 SQVTM, CDR2 ANQGSEA. CDR3 in DNA: TGCAGCGTTCGACCGGCGGCGTTCTACAATGAGCAGTTCTTC. This gives the protein CSVRPAAFYNEQFF.

As DNA, the CDR3 is TGTGCCAGCAGGGAACTCAGGGGCTGGGACACTGAAGCTTTCTTT. This gives the protein CASRELRGWDTEAFF. V and J are TRBV6-5 and TRBJ1-1; weak D call: TRBD1 (6 bases). CDR1 and CDR2 from the germline V gene are MNHEY and SVGAGI. V was pared by 6 bases and J by 3 bases, with 17 bases between. The CDR3 has 15 residues.

The chain employs TRBV4-1 and TRBJ1-5; D might be TRBD1 (5 bases). The CDR3 contains 16 residues. Deletions cut 1 base from V and 0 bases from J, with 10 bases between. Germline CDR1 MGHRA, CDR2 YSYEKL. The CDR3 DNA follows: TGCGCCAGCAGCCAAGTAGACAGAATTAGCAATCAGCCCCAGCATTTT. It yields the protein CASSQVDRISNQPQHF.

The CDR3 loop reads CASSRPPGDRRNEAFF. CDR3 coding DNA: TGTGCCAGCAGCCGTCCTCCCGGAGACAGGCGGAATGAAGCTTTCTTT. The rearrangement uses TRBV11-2 and TRBJ1-1, with a weak D call TRBD1 (6 bases). Trimming pared 5 bases from V and 7 bases from J, leaving 23 bases between. Germline assignment: CDR1 SGHAT and CDR2 FQNNGV. This CDR3 is 16 amino acids long. The complete variable domain, with remaining parts taken from reference TRBV11-2 and TRBJ1-1, reads EAGVAQSPRYKIIEKRQSVAFWCNPISGHATLYWYQQILGQGPKLLIQFQNNGVVDDSQLPKDRFSAERLKGVDSTLKIQPAKLEDSAVYLCASSRPPGDRRNEAFFGQGTRLTVV.

This chain links TRBV29-1 with TRBJ1-2; 8 nucleotides agree with TRBD1. The CDR3 spans 14 residues. With V trimmed by 6 bases and J by 5 bases, 11 bases remained unmatched. CDR1 and CDR2 from the germline V gene are SQVTM and ANQGSEA. The CDR3 loop is CSVVTGGRGYGYTF. The CDR3 DNA reads as TGCAGCGTAGTAACAGGGGGGCGAGGGTATGGCTACACCTTC. The full variable domain, rest sourced from reference TRBV29-1 and TRBJ1-2, is SAVISQKPSRDICQRGTSLTIQCQVDSQVTMMFWYRQQPGQSLTLIATANQGSEATYESGFVIDKFPISRPNLTFSTLTVSNMSPEDSSIYLCSVVTGGRGYGYTFGSGTRLTVV.